This is a list of T cell receptor beta chains from one sample in a study of pediatric ulcerative colitis. Assay used: immunoSEQ multiplex PCR; TCRdb lists only in-frame clones, some missing. This sample carries 30,000 to 40,000 clones, roughly 77% of them seen once, and the ten largest clones take under 1.2%. The sample comprised gut tissue. The receptors stem from a boy younger than 18 with mild ulcerative colitis. The CDR3 runs from the conserved cysteine through the conserved F or W. Fields, in order: D gene, clone size, J gene, V gene, CDR3 DNA, CDR3 protein. A D gene is named only where the DNA matches it firmly. Not all rows give a size; the values are once, few, many and, for expanded clones, a class.

>-|few|TRBJ1-2|TRBV6-1
TGTGCCAGCAGTGAGCAAATTCGAGCCCTGGTGGGCTACACCTTC
CASSEQIRALVGYTF
>-|-|TRBJ1-1|TRBV7-2
TGTGCCAGCAGCTCATGGGGTAGGGGATCCATGAACACTGAAGCTTTCTTT
CASSSWGRGSMNTEAFF
>-|-|TRBJ1-1|TRBV27
TGTGCCAGCAGCCGAGGGGGTCAGGGCACTGAAGCTTTCTTT
CASSRGGQGTEAFF
>TRBD2|few|TRBJ2-3|TRBV4-1
TGCGCCAGCAGCCAAGATGGCGGGGGGGCAGATACGCAGTATTTT
CASSQDGGGADTQYF
>-|-|TRBJ2-7|TRBV7-6
TGTGCCAGCAGCTTAAAGGAGTCCTACGAGCAGTACTTC
CASSLKESYEQYF
>-|few|TRBJ1-2|TRBV7-9
TGTGCCAGCAGCTTAGTTACCGGGGGCGCAGGTGGCTACACCTTC
CASSLVTGGAGGYTF
>-|-|TRBJ1-3|TRBV5-5
TGTGCCAGCAGTCCAACGCCAAACGCCTCTGGAAACACCATATATTTT
CASSPTPNASGNTIYF
>-|-|TRBJ2-5|TRBV29-1
TGCAGCGTTGAAAGCCTCACGAGGGAGACCCAGTACTTC
CSVESLTRETQYF
>TRBD1|-|TRBJ1-2|TRBV18
TGTGCCAGCTCACCACCGGACAGGTCTAACTATGGCTACACCTTC
CASSPPDRSNYGYTF
>-|once|TRBJ1-6|TRBV5-8
TGTGCCAGCAGCTTGTCAGCAGGCGTTAATTCACCCCTCCACTTT
CASSLSAGVNSPLHF
>-|-|TRBJ2-3|TRBV7-9
TGTGCCAGCAGCCAAGACGTAGCGGTAGATACGCAGTATTTT
CASSQDVAVDTQYF
>TRBD2|-|TRBJ2-1|TRBV5-4
TGTGCCAGCAGCCTCGGTGCGGGGGGGCCCTCCAATGAGCAGTTCTTC
CASSLGAGGPSNEQFF
>-|few|TRBJ1-1|TRBV7-2
TGTGCCAGCAGCCCCCAGGGCGGGATCACTGAAGCTTTCTTT
CASSPQGGITEAFF
>TRBD1|-|TRBJ2-1|TRBV18
TGTGCCAGCGCCGACAGGGTTGACTACAATGAGCAGTTCTTC
CASADRVDYNEQFF
>TRBD1|-|TRBJ1-2|TRBV5-6
TGTGCCAGCAGCTTTGAGACAGGGGAATTGGGCTACACCTTC
CASSFETGELGYTF
>-|-|TRBJ1-2|TRBV6-1
TGTGCCACCAATCGCGGGGAGACGGTGCGCGATGGCTACACCTTC
CATNRGETVRDGYTF
>-|-|TRBJ1-1|TRBV10-3
TGTGCCATCAGTGAGACAGGGACCACTGAAGCTTTCTTT
CAISETGTTEAFF
>-|-|TRBJ1-2|TRBV2
TGTGCCAGCAGTGATCCACCTCGGGCCTTCTATGGCTACACCTTC
CASSDPPRAFYGYTF
>-|-|TRBJ2-1|TRBV13
TGTGCCAGCAGCTGGAGTATTGGACGTTACCACAATGAGCAGTTCTTC
CASSWSIGRYHNEQFF
>-|-|TRBJ1-2|TRBV7-2
TGTGCCAGCAGCTTGACCGAAGCTAACTATGGCTACACCTTC
CASSLTEANYGYTF
>-|-|TRBJ2-5|TRBV25-1
TGTGCCAGCAGTGGTCGGGGGTACCAAGAGACCCAGTACTTC
CASSGRGYQETQYF
>TRBD1|-|TRBJ1-5|TRBV2
TGTGCCAGCAGTGAAGAACCGGGACAGAATCAGCCCCAGCATTTT
CASSEEPGQNQPQHF
>-|few|TRBJ1-1|TRBV29-1
TGCAGCGTCCGCCAAGGCGGGGGGACTGAAGCTTTCTTT
CSVRQGGGTEAFF
>-|-|TRBJ2-5|TRBV14
TGTGCCAGCAGCCACGGGGAGACCCAGTACTTC
CASSHGETQYF
>-|-|TRBJ2-2|TRBV6-5
TGTGCCAGCAGTTACGCATTCAGGGGTTCCGGGGAGCTGTTTTTT
CASSYAFRGSGELFF
>-|-|TRBJ2-3|TRBV5-8
TGTGCCAGCAGCTTGTTTCGACGGTATACGCAGTATTTT
CASSLFRRYTQYF
>-|-|TRBJ1-2|TRBV7-2
TGTGCCAGCAGCCTCTCCGGGCCTAACTATGGCTACACCTTC
CASSLSGPNYGYTF
>-|-|TRBJ2-7|TRBV11-1
TGTGCCAGCAGCTTAGCGCTCGGGGTCCTAACCTACGAGCAGTACTTC
CASSLALGVLTYEQYF
>TRBD1|-|TRBJ2-5|TRBV5-4
TGTGCCAGCAGCGGGGGACAGGCCCAAGAGACCCAGTACTTC
CASSGGQAQETQYF
>-|-|TRBJ2-5|TRBV5-1
TGCGCCAGCAGCTGGCGGTGGAGGGGTCAAGAGACCCAGTACTTC
CASSWRWRGQETQYF
>-|-|TRBJ2-7|TRBV7-9
TGTGCCAGCAGCTCCTGGGACACCCCCTACGAGCAGTACTTC
CASSSWDTPYEQYF
>-|-|TRBJ1-1|TRBV4-1
TGCGCCAGCAGCCCGACAGGAGGCGAAGAAGCTTTCTTT
CASSPTGGEEAFF
>-|once|TRBJ2-7|TRBV11-3
TGTGCCAGCAGCTTAGATCCTGCGCCCGGGCGCGAGCAGTACTTC
CASSLDPAPGREQYF
>TRBD1|-|TRBJ1-6|TRBV6-6
TGTGCCAGCAGTTCAGACAGGGGCTCCTATAATTCACCCCTCCACTTT
CASSSDRGSYNSPLHF
>-|-|TRBJ1-3|TRBV5-8
TGTGCCAGCAGCCTGACAGGTCTTCTCTCTGGAAACACCATATATTTT
CASSLTGLLSGNTIYF
>-|-|TRBJ2-1|TRBV4-1
TGCGCCAGCAGCCAAGAGATCCCGCCTAGCCCAACTTCCTACAATGAGCAGTTCTTC
CASSQEIPPSPTSYNEQFF
>-|-|TRBJ1-3|TRBV6-1
TGTGCCAGCAGTGAACTGGGTCGAGGGACTGGAAACACCATATATTTT
CASSELGRGTGNTIYF
>-|once|TRBJ1-2|TRBV7-8
TGTGCCAGCAGCCGGACAGAGAACTATGGCTACACCTTC
CASSRTENYGYTF
>TRBD1|few|TRBJ1-3|TRBV30
TGTGCCTGGAGGACAGGGAGCGCGAACACCATATATTTT
CAWRTGSANTIYF
>-|-|TRBJ2-1|TRBV4-2
TGTGCCAGCAGCCAGAAGGATGAGCAGTTCTTC
CASSQKDEQFF
>-|-|TRBJ2-7|TRBV19
TGTGCCAGCTCCGCGGGACAGAACTACGAGCAGTACTTC
CASSAGQNYEQYF
>TRBD1|-|TRBJ1-1|TRBV11-2
TGTGCCAGCAGCTTAGAGCGGGACAGCAGAGCTTTCTTT
CASSLERDSRAFF
>TRBD1|few|TRBJ1-2|TRBV7-2
TGTGCCAGCAGCATGGACAGGGCTAACTATGGCTACACCTTC
CASSMDRANYGYTF
>-|-|TRBJ1-4|TRBV19
TGTGCCAGTAGGGGGAGGAGTCGTGCAACTAATGAAAAACTGTTTTTT
CASRGRSRATNEKLFF
>-|-|TRBJ1-4|TRBV4-1
TGCGCCAGCAGCCAGCAGGACGGAATCCCCCTCCTAAAACTGTTTTTT
CASSQQDGIPLLKLFF
>-|-|TRBJ1-1|TRBV6-1
TGTGCCAGCAGTTTAATTTCGGACACTGAAGCTTTCTTT
CASSLISDTEAFF
>-|-|TRBJ2-2|TRBV12-2
TGTGCAAGTCGCTTAGAACTAGCGGGGGGCACCGGGGAGCTGTTTTTT
CASRLELAGGTGELFF
>-|-|TRBJ1-4|TRBV9
TGTGCCAGCGACGGATCCGCAACTAATGAAAAACTGTTTTTT
CASDGSATNEKLFF
>-|-|TRBJ2-3|TRBV18
TGTGCCAGCTCACCGCACAGGAAAGGTGTCACAGATACGCAGTATTTT
CASSPHRKGVTDTQYF
>TRBD1|-|TRBJ2-7|TRBV7-2
TGTGCCAGCAGCTTACAGACAGGGAGTGAGCAGTACTTC
CASSLQTGSEQYF
>-|-|TRBJ2-7|TRBV11-2
TGTGCCAGCAGCTTGGGACGGGTCTCCTACGAGCAGTACTTC
CASSLGRVSYEQYF
>-|few|TRBJ2-3|TRBV29-1
TGCAGCGTTGATCCCCAGGGGCAGGATACGCAGTATTTT
CSVDPQGQDTQYF
>TRBD1|-|TRBJ1-4|TRBV9
TGTGCCAGCAGCATTACAGGGGGCTACAGTGAAAAACTGTTTTTT
CASSITGGYSEKLFF
>-|-|TRBJ2-6|TRBV7-9
TGTGCCAGCAGCCACTTTCCCTCTGGGGCCAACGTCCTGACTTTC
CASSHFPSGANVLTF
>-|-|TRBJ1-1|TRBV15
TGTGCCACCAGCAGAGATCTTGGGGGCCTTGAAGCTTTCTTT
CATSRDLGGLEAFF
>-|-|TRBJ1-2|TRBV5-4
TGTGCCAGCAGCTTGGACAGTTCAAACTATGGCTACACCTTC
CASSLDSSNYGYTF
>-|-|TRBJ1-1|TRBV19
TGTGCCAGTACCTTAAGGTGGGGGAGCCCGGATCTGTCTGAAGCTTTCTTT
CASTLRWGSPDLSEAFF
>-|-|TRBJ2-3|TRBV4-1
TGCGCCAGCAGCGGCCTTATGACAGATACGCAGTATTTT
CASSGLMTDTQYF
>TRBD2|-|TRBJ2-7|TRBV7-6
TGTGCCAGCAGCTTAGGGGACTATTCCTCCTACGAGCAGTACTTC
CASSLGDYSSYEQYF